The 4 T cell receptor beta chains below were found in one sample sequenced in a study of blood T cell repertoires in COVID-19 (TCRdb year 2020). Library prep was done by the immunoSEQ multiplex PCR assay. The immuneACCESS repertoire file appears here via TCRdb, limited to in-frame rearrangements. These files lack a portion of the clones; in checked studies, under half of the deficit traces to unresolved V genes, and the cause of the others is not known. The sample has 250,000 to 350,000 clones on record, more than 70% of them singletons. The ten most abundant clones make up 10% to 12% of the sample. The specimen was peripheral blood. Source of these receptors: a woman younger than 45 with COVID-19, enrolled during active disease.

The chain is built from TRBV14 and TRBJ1-1, with no clear D. Trimming cost V 0 bases and J 3 bases, with 8 bases left between them. This CDR3 contains 14 residues. Germline CDR1 SGHDN, CDR2 FVKESK. CDR3 loop: CASSQEGEDTEAFF. CDR3 nucleotide sequence: TGTGCCAGCAGCCAAGAGGGAGAGGACACTGAAGCTTTCTTT. The full variable domain, its missing parts supplied by reference TRBV14 and TRBJ1-1, is EAGVTQFPSHSVIEKGQTVTLRCDPISGHDNLYWYRRVMGKEIKFLLHFVKESKQDESGMPNNRFLAERTGGTYSTLKVQPAELEDSGVYFCASSQEGEDTEAFFGQGTRLTVV.

This clone was seen once. The chain combines TRBV28 with TRBJ2-7; 7 nucleotides align to TRBD1. J gave up 1 base and V 5 bases, and 8 bases lay outside the gene matches. The germline V gene encodes CDR1 MDHEN and CDR2 SYDVKM. The length of the CDR3 is 15 residues. Here the CDR3 DNA reads TGTGCCAGCAGTCCTCGACAGGGATTTTCCTACGAGCAGTACTTC. Its translation is CASSPRQGFSYEQYF.

The sample holds one count of this clone. This sequence joins TRBV2 and TRBJ2-1, with 11 bases aligning to TRBD2. CDR1 is SNHLY and CDR2 is FYNNEI in the germline V gene. With 0 bases clipped from V and 7 bases from J, the junction kept 2 bases outside the gene matches. The CDR3 has 15 residues. The CDR3 here is CASSEALAGGNEQFF. The CDR3 DNA follows: TGTGCCAGCAGTGAAGCGCTAGCGGGAGGTAATGAGCAGTTCTTC. Complete variable domain (other parts from reference TRBV2 and TRBJ2-1): EPEVTQTPSHQVTQMGQEVILRCVPISNHLYFYWYRQILGQKVEFLVSFYNNEISEKSEIFDDQFSVERPDGSNFTLKIRSTKLEDSAMYFCASSEALAGGNEQFFGPGTRLTVL.

This clone was seen just once. V and J are TRBV2 and TRBJ2-6, with a tentative D call TRBD2 (5 bases). This CDR3 comprises 13 residues. Trimming left V 6 bases short and J 2 bases short, with 5 bases between. CDR1 is SNHLY and CDR2 is FYNNEI in the germline V gene. CDR3 in DNA: TGTGCCAGCAGGGGAGCTGGGGCCAACGTCCTGACTTTC. It codes for CASRGAGANVLTF.